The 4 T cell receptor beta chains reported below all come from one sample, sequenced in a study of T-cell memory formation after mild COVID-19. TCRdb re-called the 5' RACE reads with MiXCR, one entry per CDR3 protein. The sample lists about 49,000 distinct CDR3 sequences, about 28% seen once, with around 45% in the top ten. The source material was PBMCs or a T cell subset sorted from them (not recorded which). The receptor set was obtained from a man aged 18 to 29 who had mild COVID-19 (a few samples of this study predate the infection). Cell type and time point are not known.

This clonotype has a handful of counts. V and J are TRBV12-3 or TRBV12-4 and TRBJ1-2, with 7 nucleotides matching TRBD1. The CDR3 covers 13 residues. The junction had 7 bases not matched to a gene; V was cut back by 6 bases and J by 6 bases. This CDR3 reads CASSRQGSHGYTF. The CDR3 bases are TGTGCCAGCAGCCGACAGGGTTCCCATGGCTACACCTTC.

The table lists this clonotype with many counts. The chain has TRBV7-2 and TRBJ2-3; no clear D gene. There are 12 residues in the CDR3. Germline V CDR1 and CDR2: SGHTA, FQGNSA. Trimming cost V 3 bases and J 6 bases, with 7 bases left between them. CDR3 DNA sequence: TGTGCCAGCAGCTTTGCGCCGGATACGCAGTATTTT. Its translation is CASSFAPDTQYF. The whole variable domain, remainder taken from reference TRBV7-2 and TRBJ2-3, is GAGVSQSPSNKVTEKGKDVELRCDPISGHTALYWYRQSLGQGLEFLIYFQGNSAPDKSGLPSDRFSAERTGGSVSTLTIQRTQQEDSAVYLCASSFAPDTQYFGPGTRLTVL.

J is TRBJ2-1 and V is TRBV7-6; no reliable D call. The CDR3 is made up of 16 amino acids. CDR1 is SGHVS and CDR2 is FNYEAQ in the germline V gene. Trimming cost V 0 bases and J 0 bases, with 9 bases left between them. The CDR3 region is CASSLAGSPSYNEQFF. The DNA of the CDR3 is TGTGCCAGCAGCTTAGCCGGCAGCCCCTCCTACAATGAGCAGTTCTTC.

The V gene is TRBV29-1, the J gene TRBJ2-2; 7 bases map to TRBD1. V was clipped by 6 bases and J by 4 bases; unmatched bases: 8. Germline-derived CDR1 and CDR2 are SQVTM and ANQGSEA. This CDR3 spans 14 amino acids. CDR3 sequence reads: CSVHGTASTGELFF. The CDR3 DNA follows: TGCAGCGTACACGGGACAGCGAGCACCGGGGAGCTGTTTTTT.